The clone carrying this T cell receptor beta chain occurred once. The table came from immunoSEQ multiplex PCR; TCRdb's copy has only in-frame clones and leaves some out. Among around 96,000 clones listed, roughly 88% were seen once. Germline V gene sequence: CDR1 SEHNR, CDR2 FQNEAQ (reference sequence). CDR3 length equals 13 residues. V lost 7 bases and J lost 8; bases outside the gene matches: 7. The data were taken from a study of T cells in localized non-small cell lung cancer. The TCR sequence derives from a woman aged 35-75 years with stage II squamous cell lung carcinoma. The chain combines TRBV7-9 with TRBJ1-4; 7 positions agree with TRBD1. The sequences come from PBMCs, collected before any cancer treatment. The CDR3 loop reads CASKGRTGEKLFF. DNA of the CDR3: TGTGCCAGCAAGGGGAGGACAGGCGAAAAACTGTTTTTT.